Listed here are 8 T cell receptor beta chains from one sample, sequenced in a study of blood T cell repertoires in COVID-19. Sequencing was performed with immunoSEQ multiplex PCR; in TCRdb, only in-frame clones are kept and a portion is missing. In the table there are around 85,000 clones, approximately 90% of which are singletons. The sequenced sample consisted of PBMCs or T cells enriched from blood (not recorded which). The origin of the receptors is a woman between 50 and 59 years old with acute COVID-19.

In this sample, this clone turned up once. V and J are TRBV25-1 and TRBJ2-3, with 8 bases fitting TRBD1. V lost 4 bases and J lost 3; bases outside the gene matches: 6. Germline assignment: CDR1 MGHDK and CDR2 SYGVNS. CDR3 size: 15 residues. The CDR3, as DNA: TGTGCCAGCAGTGTTCTTACAGGGGGGACAGATACGCAGTATTTT. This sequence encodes CASSVLTGGTDTQYF.

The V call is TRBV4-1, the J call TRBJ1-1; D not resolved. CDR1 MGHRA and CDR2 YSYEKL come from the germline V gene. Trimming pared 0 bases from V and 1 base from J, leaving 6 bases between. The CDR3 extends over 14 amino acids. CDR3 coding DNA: TGCGCCAGCAGCCAAGAGAGGAAGAACACTGAAGCTTTCTTT. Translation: CASSQERKNTEAFF.

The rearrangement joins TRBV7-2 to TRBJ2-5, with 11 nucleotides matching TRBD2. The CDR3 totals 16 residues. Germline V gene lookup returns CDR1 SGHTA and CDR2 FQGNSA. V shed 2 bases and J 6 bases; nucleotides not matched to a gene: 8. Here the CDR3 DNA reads TGTGCCAGCAGCTTACGGGGTAGCGGGAGGGGAAAGACCCAGTACTTC. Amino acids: CASSLRGSGRGKTQYF.

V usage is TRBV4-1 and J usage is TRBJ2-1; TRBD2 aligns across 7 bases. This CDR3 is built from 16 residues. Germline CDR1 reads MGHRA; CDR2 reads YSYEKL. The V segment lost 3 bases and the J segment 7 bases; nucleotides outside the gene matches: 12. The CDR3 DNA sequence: TGCGCCAGCAGCCATCGCGGGAGTATTAATTGGAATGAGCAGTTCTTC. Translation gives CASSHRGSINWNEQFF.

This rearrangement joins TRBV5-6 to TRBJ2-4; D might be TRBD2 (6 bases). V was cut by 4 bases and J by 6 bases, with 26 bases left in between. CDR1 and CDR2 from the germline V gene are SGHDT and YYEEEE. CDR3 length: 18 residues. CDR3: CASSLLLGAGSGGNIQYF. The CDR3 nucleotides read TGTGCCAGCAGCCTACTACTCGGCGCGGGGTCTGGGGGAAACATTCAGTACTTC.

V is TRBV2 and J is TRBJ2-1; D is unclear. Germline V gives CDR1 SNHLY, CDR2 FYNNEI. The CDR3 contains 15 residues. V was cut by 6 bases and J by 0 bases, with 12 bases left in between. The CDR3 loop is CASREWRLSYNEQFF. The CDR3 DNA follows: TGTGCCAGCAGGGAGTGGCGACTCTCCTACAATGAGCAGTTCTTC.

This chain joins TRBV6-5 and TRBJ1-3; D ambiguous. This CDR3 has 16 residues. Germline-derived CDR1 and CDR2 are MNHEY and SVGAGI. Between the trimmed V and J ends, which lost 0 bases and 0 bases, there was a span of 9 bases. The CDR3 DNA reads TGTGCCAGCAGTTACTCGTCTATGAGCTCTGGAAACACCATATATTTT. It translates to CASSYSSMSSGNTIYF.

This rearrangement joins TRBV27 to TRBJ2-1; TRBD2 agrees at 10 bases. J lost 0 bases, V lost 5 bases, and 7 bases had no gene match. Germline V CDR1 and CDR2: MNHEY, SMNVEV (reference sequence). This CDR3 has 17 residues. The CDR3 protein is CASSLPGLAVSYNEQFF. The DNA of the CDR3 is TGTGCCAGCAGTCTCCCTGGACTAGCGGTCTCCTACAATGAGCAGTTCTTC.